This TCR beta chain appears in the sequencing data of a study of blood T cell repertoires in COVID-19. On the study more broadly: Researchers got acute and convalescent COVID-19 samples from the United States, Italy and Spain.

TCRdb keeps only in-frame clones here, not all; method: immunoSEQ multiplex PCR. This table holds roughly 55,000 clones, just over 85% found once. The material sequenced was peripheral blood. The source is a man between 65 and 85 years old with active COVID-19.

The CDR3 here is CASSWHSADTQYF. CDR3 DNA sequence: TGTGCCAGCAGCTGGCATTCCGCAGATACGCAGTATTTT. This chain connects TRBV5-4 to TRBJ2-3; D gene ambiguous. Per germline, CDR1 SGHNT and CDR2 YYREEE (reference sequence). The V end was cut by 3 bases, the J end by 4 bases, with 9 bases between. This CDR3 has 13 residues.